A single sample is the source of the 18 T cell receptor beta chains below, sequenced in a study of human T cells and chemical hapten exposure. Specified time point: healthy volunteer bleed at 2 weeks. Whole blood that had not been fractionated was the source of extracted total RNA. TCRdb redid the calling of the RACE reads with MiXCR, one entry per CDR3 protein. The data contain over 45,000 distinct CDR3 sequences, over 3.5% of them singletons. The source material was whole blood. The origin of the receptors is a female donor in good health. Some clones in this sample may be carry-over from other donors' samples.

This clonotype was counted ten times or more. V and J are TRBV27 and TRBJ2-2; TRBD1 might be the D (5 bases). The V and J ends lost 0 bases and 3 bases respectively, with 14 bases between them. The germline V gene encodes CDR1 MNHEY and CDR2 SMNVEV (reference sequence). The CDR3 is 17 residues long. CDR3 in DNA: TGTGCCAGCAGTTTATCGACAGTAGGGGAATACACCGGGGAGCTGTTTTTT. Its translation: CASSLSTVGEYTGELFF.

This clonotype was counted many times. This chain connects TRBV12-3 or TRBV12-4 to TRBJ1-6; maybe TRBD1 (6 bases). The germline V and J ends were trimmed by 8 bases and 6 bases, with 11 bases remaining between them. The CDR3 runs to 13 residues. The CDR3 reads CASSGQLNSPLHF. In DNA, the CDR3 is TGTGCCAGCTCAGGACAGCTTAATTCACCCCTCCACTTT.

This clonotype was counted ten times or more. The chain is built from TRBV12-3 or TRBV12-4 and TRBJ2-2; maybe TRBD2 (6 bases). V gave up 7 bases and J gave up 2 bases, with 17 bases separating them. The CDR3 runs to 16 residues. Written as DNA, the CDR3 is TGTGCCAGCACCCCCCCCCGGGGGTATAACACCGGGGAGCTGTTTTTT. Amino acids: CASTPPRGYNTGELFF.

This clonotype occurred many times. CDR3 amino acids: CASSSRRRTGLEKLFF. CDR3 coding DNA: TGTGCCAGCAGCTCCCGTCGTCGGACAGGGTTAGAAAAACTGTTTTTT. This sequence joins TRBV7-2 and TRBJ1-4; TRBD1 matches 8 bases. Germline V gene data show CDR1 as SGHTA and CDR2 as FQGNSA. V dropped 4 bases and J dropped 8; count of bases not matched to a gene: 12. The CDR3 covers 16 residues.

This clonotype was counted a few times. The chain couples TRBV12-3 or TRBV12-4 to TRBJ1-2; 7 nucleotides agree with TRBD1. With 6 bases clipped from V and 4 bases from J, the junction kept 11 bases outside the gene matches. CDR3 size: 15 residues. The CDR3 bases are TGTGCCAGCAGCAATAGTCGGGACAGAATCTATGGCTACACCTTC. Protein sequence: CASSNSRDRIYGYTF.

This clonotype was counted ten times or more. This chain connects TRBV20-1 to TRBJ1-1, with a possible D match to TRBD1 (5 bases). V lost 5 bases and J 4 bases, leaving 14 bases between the germline ends. This CDR3 comprises 13 residues. CDR1 is DFQATT, CDR2 SNEGSKA, per germline (reference sequence). The CDR3 protein is CSAPRAGRTEAFF. In DNA form, the CDR3 reads TGCAGTGCTCCGCGGGCAGGGCGCACTGAAGCTTTCTTT.

The chain employs TRBV6-6 and TRBJ2-7; 7 bases are shared with TRBD1. The CDR3 totals 13 residues. CDR1 and CDR2 from the germline V gene are MNHNY and SVGAGI (reference sequence). V gave up 4 bases and J gave up 4 bases; unmatched junction bases: 4. CDR3 sequence reads: CASSFPGQYEQYF. The CDR3 DNA follows: TGTGCCAGCAGTTTCCCGGGACAGTACGAGCAGTACTTC.

There are many counts of this clonotype. CDR3 sequence reads: CASSRGTSGVYSTDTQYF. In nucleotides, the CDR3 is TGTGCCAGCAGCCGAGGGACTAGCGGGGTATATAGCACAGATACGCAGTATTTT. The chain has TRBV3-1 and TRBJ2-3, with 13 bases identical to TRBD2. The CDR3 sequence is 18 residues long. V was clipped by 4 bases and J by 0 bases; unmatched bases: 7. Germline CDR1 and CDR2: LGHDT and YNNKEL (reference sequence).

Ten or more counts support this clonotype. This CDR3 is CASSPYGAEQYF. As DNA, the CDR3 is TGTGCCAGCTCACCGTACGGAGCGGAGCAGTACTTC. J is TRBJ2-7 and V is TRBV18; D gene ambiguous. The CDR3 is made up of 12 amino acids. Germline CDR1 is KGHSH and CDR2 is LQKENI. V was cut by 3 bases and J by 7 bases, with 10 bases left in between.

This clonotype was observed at least ten times. The V call is TRBV20-1, the J call TRBJ2-7; D gene ambiguous. V was pared by 3 bases and J by 5 bases, with 11 bases between. The CDR3 extends over 12 amino acids. Germline V gene lookup returns CDR1 DFQATT and CDR2 SNEGSKA (reference sequence). As DNA, the CDR3 is TGCAGTGCTAGGAAACAATCTGACGAGCAGTACTTC. Translating gives CSARKQSDEQYF.

This clonotype was detected ten times or more. In DNA, the CDR3 is TGTGCCATCAGGAAGGAGGTTTTGGGCTACACCTTC. It specifies CAIRKEVLGYTF. The chain links TRBV10-3 to TRBJ1-2, with D uncertain. Germline V gene sequence: CDR1 ENHRY, CDR2 SYGVKD. Trimming took 6 bases from V and 8 from J, leaving 13 bases between them. This CDR3 has 12 amino acids.

There are a few counts of this clonotype. The rearrangement links TRBV21-1 to TRBJ2-7. TRBV21-1 is deemed a pseudogene. The CDR3 is 11 residues long. The CDR3 loop is CASSKVCEQYF. The CDR3 bases are TGTGCCAGCAGCAAAGTTTGCGAGCAGTACTTC.

This clonotype showed up just a few times. The germline gene is not matched at one end of the junction; a read error may be the cause. The chain couples TRBV12-3 or TRBV12-4 to TRBJ1-6; D gene ambiguous. The CDR3 loop spans 11 amino acids. The CDR3 reads CASSLGTSLNF. CDR3 coding DNA: TGTGCCAGCAGTTTAGGGACTTCCCTCAACTTT.

This clonotype was recorded a few times. The V gene is TRBV29-1, the J gene TRBJ1-2; a possible D gene is TRBD1 (5 bases). The V and J ends lost 0 bases and 6 bases respectively, with 17 bases between them. CDR3 length: 15 residues. The germline V gene has CDR1 SQVTM and CDR2 ANQGSEA. CDR3 DNA: TGCAGCGTTGAAGATGTGACCGGGGCAGGGAATGGCTACACCTTC. It translates to CSVEDVTGAGNGYTF.

V gene TRBV28 combines with J gene TRBJ2-7; the D gene is possibly TRBD1 (6 bases). The CDR3 covers 15 residues. V was trimmed by 1 base and J by 6 bases, leaving 16 bases between them. Germline-derived CDR1 and CDR2 are MDHEN and SYDVKM. The CDR3 DNA reads TGTGCCAGCAGTTTATCGGTACAGGGTCGACGCGAGCAGTACTTC. It codes for CASSLSVQGRREQYF.

In this sample, this clonotype turned up many times. The V call is TRBV7-2, the J call TRBJ2-7, with TRBD2 identical over 11 bases. After removal of 2 bases from V and 3 bases from J, the junction contained 12 bases not matched to a gene. The CDR3 is 18 amino acids. The germline gives CDR1 SGHTA, CDR2 FQGNSA. The CDR3 here is CASSLRLAGGRGVYEQYF. CDR3 in DNA: TGTGCCAGCAGCTTACGGCTAGCGGGGGGCCGAGGAGTCTACGAGCAGTACTTC.

This clonotype was picked up many times. The rearrangement joins TRBV5-1 to TRBJ2-3; a weak D match, TRBD1 (6 bases). Trimming stripped 3 bases from V and 1 base from J, with 15 bases between. The CDR3 loop spans 16 amino acids. Germline loops: CDR1 SGHRS, CDR2 YFSETQ. The CDR3 DNA is TGCGCCAGCAGCTCCGGACAGAATCCCCGCACAGATACGCAGTATTTT. This codes for CASSSGQNPRTDTQYF.

In regard to this clonotype: A much larger clone lies a single base off, so this may be a read error. The chain uses TRBV7-2 and TRBJ2-3; D is perhaps TRBD2 (5 bases). Germline V gene lookup returns CDR1 SGHTA and CDR2 FQGNSA. CDR3 length: 16 amino acids. In DNA form, the CDR3 reads TGTGCCAGCAGCTTGGCAGCGGCCCCTAGCACAGATACGCAGAATTTT. Protein sequence: CASSLAAAPSTDTQNF.